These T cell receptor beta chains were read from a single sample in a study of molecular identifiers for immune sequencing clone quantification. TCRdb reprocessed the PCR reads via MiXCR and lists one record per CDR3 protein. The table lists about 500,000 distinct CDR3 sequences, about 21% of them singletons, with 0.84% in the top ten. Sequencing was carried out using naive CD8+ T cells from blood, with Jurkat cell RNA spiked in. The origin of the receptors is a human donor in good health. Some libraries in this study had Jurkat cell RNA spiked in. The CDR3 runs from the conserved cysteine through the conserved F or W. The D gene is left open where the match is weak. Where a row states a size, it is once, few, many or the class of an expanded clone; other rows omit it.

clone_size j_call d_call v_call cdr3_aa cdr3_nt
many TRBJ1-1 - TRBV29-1 CSVADPRSNTEAFF TGCAGCGTTGCGGACCCGCGGTCAAACACTGAAGCTTTCTTT
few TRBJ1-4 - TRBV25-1 CASSEINEKLFF TGTGCCAGCAGTGAAATTAATGAAAAACTGTTTTTT
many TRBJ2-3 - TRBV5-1 CASRGGGNAEGSADTQYF TGCGCCAGCAGAGGTGGGGGGAACGCCGAGGGGTCCGCAGATACGCAGTATTTT
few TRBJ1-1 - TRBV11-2 CASSEVWYGTAFEAFF TGTGCCAGCAGCGAGGTATGGTACGGGACGGCGTTTGAAGCTTTCTTT
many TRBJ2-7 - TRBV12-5 CASGQGLVEQYF TGTGCTAGTGGGCAGGGGTTGGTCGAGCAGTACTTC
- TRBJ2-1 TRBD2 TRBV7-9 CASSTAAGTSSYNEQFF TGTGCCAGCAGCACCGCCGCCGGGACTAGTTCCTACAATGAGCAGTTCTTC
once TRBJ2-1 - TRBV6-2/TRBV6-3 CASSPLLRGEQFF TGTGCCAGCAGTCCGCTATTGAGGGGTGAGCAGTTCTTC
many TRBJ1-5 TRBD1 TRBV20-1 CSARDPDRAGQPQHF TGCAGTGCTAGAGATCCGGACAGGGCTGGACAGCCCCAGCATTTT
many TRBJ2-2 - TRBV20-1 CSAKIKPLGTGELFF TGCAGTGCTAAGATAAAGCCGTTGGGGACCGGGGAGCTGTTTTTT
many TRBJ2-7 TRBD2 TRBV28 CASSLAGEAEQYF TGTGCCAGCAGTTTAGCGGGAGAAGCCGAGCAGTACTTC
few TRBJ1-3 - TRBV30 CAWSSTGSIGNTIYF TGTGCCTGGAGTTCGACAGGCTCAATCGGAAACACCATATATTTT
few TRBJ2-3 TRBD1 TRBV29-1 CSVEDLGGTGVDTQYF TGCAGCGTTGAAGATCTTGGGGGGACAGGTGTTGATACGCAGTATTTT
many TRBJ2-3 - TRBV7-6 CASSLWGVGTDTQYF TGTGCCAGCAGCTTGTGGGGAGTTGGCACAGATACGCAGTATTTT
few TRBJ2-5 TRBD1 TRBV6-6 CASSSTGLLETQYF TGTGCCAGCAGTTCGACAGGGCTCCTAGAGACCCAGTACTTC
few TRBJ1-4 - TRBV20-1 CSARGLASEKLFF TGCAGTGCTAGGGGATTGGCGTCGGAAAAACTGTTTTTT
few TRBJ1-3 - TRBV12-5 CASGVPGHISGNTIYF TGTGCTAGTGGTGTTCCGGGACATATCTCTGGAAACACCATATATTTT
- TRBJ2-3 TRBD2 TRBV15 CATSRVTSGRLTDTQYF TGTGCCACCAGCAGAGTAACTAGCGGGAGGCTCACAGATACGCAGTATTTT
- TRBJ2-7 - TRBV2 CASSPGALFREQYF TGTGCCAGCAGCCCGGGGGCCTTGTTCCGCGAGCAGTACTTC
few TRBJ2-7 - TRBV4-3 CASSQDHTFYEQYF TGCGCCAGCAGCCAAGATCACACTTTCTACGAGCAGTACTTC
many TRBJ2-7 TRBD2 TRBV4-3 CASSQDQLAGYEQYF TGCGCCAGCAGCCAAGATCAACTAGCGGGCTACGAGCAGTACTTC
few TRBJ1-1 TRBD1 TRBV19 CAGSTGEGTEAFF TGTGCCGGATCTACAGGGGAAGGGACTGAAGCTTTCTTT
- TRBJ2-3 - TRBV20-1 CSAQTESGPDTQYF TGCAGTGCTCAGACAGAATCTGGCCCAGATACGCAGTATTTT
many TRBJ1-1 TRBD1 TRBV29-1 CSVHTGGETEAFF TGCAGCGTCCACACAGGGGGAGAAACTGAAGCTTTCTTT
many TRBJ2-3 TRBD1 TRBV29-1 CSADDREIDTQYF TGCAGCGCCGATGACAGGGAAATAGATACGCAGTATTTT
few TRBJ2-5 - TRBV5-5 CASSHAVWDMETQYF TGTGCCAGCAGCCACGCAGTTTGGGACATGGAGACCCAGTACTTC
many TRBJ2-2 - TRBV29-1 CSVVYRYTGELFF TGCAGCGTTGTGTACAGATACACCGGGGAGCTGTTTTTT